The present T cell receptor beta chain was sequenced within a study of blood T cell repertoires in COVID-19. Study-level information: Italy, Spain and the United States were the sources of the convalescent and acute COVID-19 samples. T cells, B-cell-depleted T cells, or PBMCs supplied cDNA or gDNA.

J gave up 3 bases and V 6 bases, and 8 bases lay outside the gene matches. CDR3 size: 15 residues. CDR1 is MDHEN, CDR2 SYDVKM, per germline. Authors' methods: Researchers report that nucleated cell counts were estimated from reference gene primer amplification. Repertoires were generated with immunoSEQ multiplex PCR, while TCRdb's copy carries only in-frame clones and drops some. The V and J calls and clone size were taken over from that table, and D and trimming were inferred from the DNA. The data show over 95,000 clones, 84% seen once. Sequenced: peripheral blood. The clonotype comes from a man in his 70s with active or convalescent COVID-19. The V gene is TRBV28, the J gene TRBJ2-7; 10 bases are a match to TRBD2. CDR3: CASRSDSGGNYEQYF. Here the CDR3 DNA reads TGTGCCAGCAGATCCGATAGCGGGGGGAACTACGAGCAGTACTTC.